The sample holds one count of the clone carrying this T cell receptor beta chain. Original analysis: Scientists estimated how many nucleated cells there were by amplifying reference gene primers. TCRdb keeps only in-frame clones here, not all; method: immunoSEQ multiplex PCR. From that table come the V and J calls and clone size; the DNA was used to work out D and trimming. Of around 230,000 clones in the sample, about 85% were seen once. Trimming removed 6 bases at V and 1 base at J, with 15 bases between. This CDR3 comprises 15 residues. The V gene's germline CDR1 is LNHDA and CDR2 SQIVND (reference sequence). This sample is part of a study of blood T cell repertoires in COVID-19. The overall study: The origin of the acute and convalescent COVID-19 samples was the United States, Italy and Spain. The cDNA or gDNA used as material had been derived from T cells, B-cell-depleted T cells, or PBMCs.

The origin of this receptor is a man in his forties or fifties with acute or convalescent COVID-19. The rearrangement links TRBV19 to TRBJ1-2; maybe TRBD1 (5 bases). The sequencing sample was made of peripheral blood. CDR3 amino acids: CASSRGNTYNYGYTF. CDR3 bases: TGTGCCAGTAGCCGGGGGAACACTTATAACTATGGCTACACCTTC.